The rows below give T cell receptor beta chains drawn from one sample of a study of radiation and T cells in renal cell carcinoma. TCRdb's table, derived via immunoSEQ multiplex PCR, lists solely in-frame clones and lacks some. The sample lists some 100,000 clones, 82% seen once, with less than 7% in the top ten. The specimen comprised blood, sampled from a patient whose treatment included radiotherapy and nephrectomy. The receptors were gathered from a man aged 60 to 75 with renal cell carcinoma. CDR3s leave out the opening cysteine and the closing phenylalanine or tryptophan.

J gene: TRBJ1-2
V gene: TRBV10-2
CDR3 protein: ASSDSLPRGTLYGYT

J gene: TRBJ2-7
V gene: TRBV19
CDR3 protein: ASSILRDRPREQY

J gene: TRBJ2-5
V gene: TRBV6-6
CDR3 protein: ASSRDLGETQY

J gene: TRBJ2-7
V gene: TRBV7-9
CDR3 protein: ASSSAAGSGVRDGDEQY

J gene: TRBJ1-1
V gene: TRBV18
CDR3 protein: ASSPLIDTEAF

J gene: TRBJ1-4
V gene: TRBV4-1
CDR3 protein: ASSHFRDRANEKLF

J gene: TRBJ2-2
V gene: TRBV19
CDR3 protein: ASLPGLYPGELF

J gene: TRBJ2-2
V gene: TRBV10-3
CDR3 protein: AIDRGPPSSTGELF

J gene: TRBJ2-7
V gene: TRBV7-3
CDR3 protein: ASSPGLGQDEQY

J gene: TRBJ2-3
V gene: TRBV13
CDR3 protein: ASSLVRQGSVVGTSRADTQY

J gene: TRBJ2-5
V gene: TRBV5-1
CDR3 protein: ASSLPSVPATGPLKQETQY

J gene: TRBJ1-4
V gene: TRBV2
CDR3 protein: ASTGQGSTNEKLF

J gene: TRBJ2-7
V gene: TRBV18
CDR3 protein: ASSPRDPRAYEQY

J gene: TRBJ2-7
V gene: TRBV20-1
CDR3 protein: SARGGYEQY

J gene: TRBJ2-5
V gene: TRBV4-2
CDR3 protein: ASSRWTGAGSETQY

J gene: TRBJ2-1
V gene: TRBV2
CDR3 protein: ASSTTKPNEQF

J gene: TRBJ2-1
V gene: TRBV5-8
CDR3 protein: ASSILDRPDNEQF

J gene: TRBJ1-2
V gene: TRBV4-2
CDR3 protein: ASSQIEGQNYGYT

J gene: TRBJ1-4
V gene: TRBV18
CDR3 protein: ASSPATFEKLF

J gene: TRBJ2-1
V gene: TRBV4-2
CDR3 protein: ASSQDRLPSYNEQF

J gene: TRBJ1-2
V gene: TRBV18
CDR3 protein: ASSLRQGAAGGNGYT

J gene: TRBJ2-5
V gene: TRBV10-3
CDR3 protein: AIGSGRETQY

J gene: TRBJ2-5
V gene: TRBV9
CDR3 protein: ASSLGVRGQETQY

J gene: TRBJ2-7
V gene: TRBV28
CDR3 protein: ASSLSPQAGYEQY

J gene: TRBJ2-7
V gene: TRBV20-1
CDR3 protein: SASFLYEQY

J gene: TRBJ2-1
V gene: TRBV4-3
CDR3 protein: ASSQVRQWGEQF

J gene: TRBJ1-5
V gene: TRBV5-1
CDR3 protein: ASSLTGGQPQH

J gene: TRBJ1-5
V gene: TRBV28
CDR3 protein: ASSLGPRGNQPQH

J gene: TRBJ2-1
V gene: TRBV19
CDR3 protein: ASSYSGSSYNEQF

J gene: TRBJ2-7
V gene: TRBV7-2
CDR3 protein: ASTETGGPYEQY

J gene: TRBJ1-1
V gene: TRBV2
CDR3 protein: ASREMNTEAF

J gene: TRBJ2-7
V gene: TRBV28
CDR3 protein: ASSFLGEGLSRGQY

J gene: TRBJ1-4
V gene: TRBV4-2
CDR3 protein: ASSQGRGDRTNEKLF

J gene: TRBJ2-2
V gene: TRBV4-2
CDR3 protein: ASSQAQGAGELF

J gene: TRBJ1-2
V gene: TRBV29-1
CDR3 protein: SVEGAGNYGYT

J gene: TRBJ2-1
V gene: TRBV4-1
CDR3 protein: ASSQQTSFDEQF

J gene: TRBJ2-1
V gene: TRBV19
CDR3 protein: ASSISNGDEQF

J gene: TRBJ1-1
V gene: TRBV11-2
CDR3 protein: ASSLVIRGPPEAF

J gene: TRBJ2-7
V gene: TRBV25-1
CDR3 protein: ASKERTGGTYEQY

J gene: TRBJ1-1
V gene: TRBV19
CDR3 protein: ASSNLRDRSRNTEAF

J gene: TRBJ1-4
V gene: TRBV5-4
CDR3 protein: ASSQQGRAEKLF

J gene: TRBJ2-7
V gene: TRBV27
CDR3 protein: ASSLDGARTDEQY

J gene: TRBJ2-7
V gene: TRBV7-9
CDR3 protein: ASWSGIYEQY

J gene: TRBJ1-2
V gene: TRBV19
CDR3 protein: ASCVPGRVNYGYT

J gene: TRBJ2-1
V gene: TRBV5-4
CDR3 protein: ASSFDRSVMSEQF

J gene: TRBJ1-5
V gene: TRBV10-2
CDR3 protein: ATKGQGAIQPQH

J gene: TRBJ2-2
V gene: TRBV9
CDR3 protein: ASSVWDGTGELF